This T cell receptor (beta chain) is drawn from a study of shared clonotypes between healthy human individuals. Everyone who donated was a Caucasian adult who lived in Nashville, Tennessee. V gave up 3 bases and J gave up 2 bases; unmatched junction bases: 3. The CDR3 runs to 14 residues. The germline gives CDR1 SGHRS, CDR2 YFSETQ. TCRdb keeps only in-frame clones here, not all; method: immunoSEQ multiplex PCR. The sample consists of some 2 million clones, 85% to 95% of them appearing once. A note on this clone: Other DNA sequences within the sample encode an identical CDR3.

This rearrangement joins TRBV5-1 to TRBJ1-1; 8 nucleotides agree with TRBD1. The sequence derives from a man aged 18 to 29 in good health. Sequencing input: naive CD4+ T cells sorted from blood. The subset is: CD45RA+ positively selected. CDR3 in amino acids: CASSSGQGNTEAFF. The CDR3 DNA reads as TGCGCCAGCAGCTCCGGACAGGGTAACACTGAAGCTTTCTTT.